This record concerns one TCR beta chain sequence. These data belong to a study of T cell responses to AZD1222 COVID-19 vaccine. Method: immunoSEQ multiplex PCR; TCRdb's copy keeps in-frame clones and lacks some. The sample has about 86,000 clones; more than 75% are singletons. Trimming removed 2 bases at V and 5 bases at J, with 13 bases between. CDR3 length equals 14 residues. Germline-derived CDR1 and CDR2 are SGDLS and YYNGEE. The sample here was peripheral blood, taken on day 0 of AZD1222 vaccination. The V call is TRBV9, the J call TRBJ1-1; D might be TRBD1 (6 bases). The sequence came from an adult in good health. CDR3 protein: CASSVRQEGTEAFF. CDR3 in DNA: TGTGCCAGCAGCGTCCGACAGGAGGGGACTGAAGCTTTCTTT.